This T cell receptor (beta chain) was captured by sequencing in a study of CD8 T cells in Susac syndrome. Random hexamers were used to reverse transcribe the RNA input (roughly 0.5 to 1 ug). Amplification of TCR beta CDR3 by immunoSEQ multiplex PCR spanned 54 Vbeta and 13 Jbeta. Using its own MiXCR run on the immunoSEQ multiplex PCR reads, TCRdb lists one record per CDR3 protein. The table has some 130,000 distinct CDR3 sequences, around nine tenths seen once. Sequencing of TCR beta was performed on blood CD8+ T cells and on blood CD4+ T cells. The multiple sclerosis controls comprised treatment-naive patients whose relapsing-remitting disease was stable or active. TEMRA cells were FACS-enriched, while CD8+ and CD4+ T cells were negatively isolated. Per germline, CDR1 DFQATT and CDR2 SNEGSKA (reference sequence). V was cut by 0 bases and J by 1 base, with 6 bases left in between. The CDR3 contains 13 residues.

The sample taken for sequencing was CD8+ T cells from PBMCs. The receptor was isolated from a human donor with multiple sclerosis. The V gene is TRBV20-1, the J gene TRBJ1-1, with D uncertain. DNA of the CDR3: TGCAGTGCTAGAGAGGGCCGGAACACTGAAGCTTTCTTT. Translating it yields CSAREGRNTEAFF.